Here is one T cell receptor (beta chain) with its context. What it binds is unknown. One end of the junction is discordant with germline, which a read error may explain. These data come from a study of tumor and adjacent non-tumor tissue in lung cancer. Study in general: Histology: eleven to twelve adenocarcinoma, a couple of squamous cell carcinoma, 1 small cell lung cancer. Study results and caveats: Higher tumor TCR diversity was associated with shorter survival.

A modified ARM-PCR protocol with three rounds of nested PCR amplified TCRbeta. Each CDR3 protein gets one entry after TCRdb re-called the multiplex PCR reads with MiXCR. The data hold 77,000 or so distinct CDR3 sequences, with around four fifths observed a single time. The template was RNA from unsorted bulk tissue. Chemotherapy-naive patients with new lung cancer underwent thoracic surgery in China, August–late 2014. Material: lung tumor tissue. This receptor was obtained from a woman aged 45-65 years with non-small cell lung cancer.

The CDR3 sequence is CASSLTFAGGQGGTDTQYF. The CDR3 bases are TGTGCCAGTAGCTTAACCTTCGCCGGGGGCCAAGGGGGCACAGATACGCAGTATTTT. J is TRBJ2-3 and V is TRBV11-1; either TRBD1 or TRBD2 may fit D (6 bases each). Germline lookup yields CDR1 SGHAT and CDR2 FQDESV (reference sequence). CDR3 length: 19 amino acids.